These 22 T cell receptor beta chains were sequenced from one sample in a study of T-cell reconstitution after alpha-beta-depleted transplantation in children. A library of TCRbeta sequences, prepared with unique molecular identifiers, was generated. Each CDR3 protein gets one entry after TCRdb re-called the PCR reads with MiXCR. The table records more than 85,000 distinct CDR3 sequences, around 10% of them present only once. The source was PBMCs from the stem cell graft donor, collected from the stem cell graft. The receptor source for this set is a human donor who donated a stem cell graft to a child with acute lymphoblastic leukemia.

This clonotype was detected ten times or more. The chain recombines TRBV7-2 with TRBJ2-7; TRBD2 aligns across 9 bases. Trimming removed 2 bases from V and 7 bases from J; junction bases left unmatched: 12. CDR1 SGHTA and CDR2 FQGNSA come from the germline V gene. This CDR3 has 16 amino acids. In DNA, the CDR3 is TGTGCCAGCAGCTTATATTTGGGACTAGCAGGTTCGGAGCAGTACTTC. Its translation: CASSLYLGLAGSEQYF.

In its sample, this clonotype was seen many times. The CDR3 loop is CASSYRGYPTEAFF. The CDR3 DNA follows: TGTGCCAGCAGTTACCGTGGTTACCCCACTGAAGCTTTCTTT. The rearrangement joins TRBV6-2 or TRBV6-3 to TRBJ1-1; D gene unclear. This CDR3 region has 14 residues. V dropped 2 bases and J dropped 4 bases, with 11 bases sitting between them. Germline V gene data show CDR1 as MNHEY and CDR2 as SVGEGT.

This clonotype was seen repeatedly, ten times or more. The J gene is TRBJ2-3, the V gene TRBV25-1; 8 positions match TRBD2. Germline loops: CDR1 MGHDK, CDR2 SYGVNS. The CDR3 has 13 amino acids. J was trimmed by 5 bases and V by 8 bases; bases with no gene match: 6. CDR3 nucleotides: TGTGCCAGCCTTAGCGGGACCGAAGATACGCAGTATTTT. This encodes CASLSGTEDTQYF.

This clonotype showed up many times. In nucleotides, the CDR3 is TGTGCCAGCACCCTTTTCATAAGGGCTGAAGCTTTCTTT. Amino acids: CASTLFIRAEAFF. J is TRBJ1-1 and V is TRBV6-2 or TRBV6-3; the D is unclear. Germline V gene data show CDR1 as MNHEY and CDR2 as SVGEGT. This CDR3 has 13 residues. Trimming removed 7 bases from V and 6 bases from J, with 15 bases in between.

To note about this clonotype: A read error may be the cause here, since a much bigger clone is one base away. V and J are TRBV5-1 and TRBJ2-1, with 10 bases aligning to TRBD2. Germline V gene lookup returns CDR1 SGHRS and CDR2 YFSETQ. The CDR3 has 21 amino acids. CDR3 DNA: TGCGCCGGCAGCGGGGGGGGTATCGGAGCGGGAGTGGGCAGCTCCTACAATGAGCAGTTCTTC. Translation: CAGSGGGIGAGVGSSYNEQFF.

The sample holds many counts of this clonotype. J is TRBJ1-6 and V is TRBV5-1, with 7 bases that match TRBD1. The germline V gene has CDR1 SGHRS and CDR2 YFSETQ. This CDR3 has 18 amino acids. V trimming: 4 bases; J trimming: 0 bases; junction bases outside the gene matches: 10. CDR3 bases: TGCGCCAGCAGCCGGTGGGACAGCCGGAGCTCCTATAATTCACCCCTCCACTTT. This sequence encodes CASSRWDSRSSYNSPLHF. The entire variable domain, with the rest obtained from reference TRBV5-1 and TRBJ1-6, is as follows: KAGVTQTPRYLIKTRGQQVTLSCSPISGHRSVSWYQQTPGQGLQFLFEYFSETQRNKGNFPGRFSGRQFSNSRSEMNVSTLELGDSALYLCASSRWDSRSSYNSPLHFGNGTRLTVT.

This clonotype appeared many times. The rearrangement links TRBV5-1 to TRBJ2-7; tentatively, D is TRBD1 (6 bases). Looked up from germline, CDR1 is SGHRS and CDR2 is YFSETQ. The CDR3 extends over 14 amino acids. V was cut by 3 bases and J by 5 bases, with 15 bases left in between. The DNA of the CDR3 is TGCGCCAGCAGCTCACTCGACAGGAGCCACGAGCAGTACTTC. Translated, it gives CASSSLDRSHEQYF.

Comments on this clonotype: A read error is possible here, since a much larger clone lies one base away. This chain joins TRBV7-2 and TRBJ1-5; D is unresolved. Germline loops: CDR1 SGHTA, CDR2 FQGNSA. The CDR3 has 13 amino acids. CDR3 DNA: TGTGGCAGCAGCTTAGATGGCGGACTTACCCAGCATTTT. Translated: CGSSLDGGLTQHF.

This clonotype showed up many times. The V and J genes are TRBV11-2 and TRBJ2-3; D ambiguous. Trimming took off 5 bases at V and 2 bases at J, with 8 bases between the two ends. CDR1 SGHAT and CDR2 FQNNGV come from the germline V gene. The CDR3 spans 13 residues. CDR3 amino acids: CASSRINTDTQYF. The CDR3 DNA reads as TGTGCCAGCAGCCGTATAAACACAGATACGCAGTATTTT.

This clonotype was picked up many times. The chain recombines TRBV7-2 with TRBJ2-1; possible D gene TRBD2, 6 bases. Trimming cost V 4 bases and J 8 bases, with 18 bases left between them. The CDR3 contains 15 residues. The germline CDR1 and CDR2 sequences are SGHTA and FQGNSA. The CDR3 bases are TGTGCCAGCAGCTCCGCCCCCCCGAGGGACTATGAGCAGTTCTTC. It is translated as CASSSAPPRDYEQFF. The full variable domain, with the rest looked up from reference TRBV7-2 and TRBJ2-1, is GAGVSQSPSNKVTEKGKDVELRCDPISGHTALYWYRQSLGQGLEFLIYFQGNSAPDKSGLPSDRFSAERTGGSVSTLTIQRTQQEDSAVYLCASSSAPPRDYEQFFGPGTRLTVL.

The sample holds many counts of this clonotype. This chain joins TRBV9 and TRBJ1-2; D call uncertain. V was shortened by 0 bases and J by 4 bases, with 10 bases between the two germline ends. CDR3 length: 14 residues. CDR1 is SGDLS and CDR2 is YYNGEE in the germline V gene. The CDR3 DNA sequence: TGTGCCAGCAGCGTAGATGGGGAAACCTATGGCTACACCTTC. Residues: CASSVDGETYGYTF.

This clonotype was observed at least ten times. The genes are TRBV7-9 and TRBJ1-1, with D hard to call. Germline V gives CDR1 SEHNR, CDR2 FQNEAQ (reference sequence). The CDR3 totals 9 residues. Trimming shortened V by 5 bases and J by 12 bases, and 7 bases separated the two germline ends. The CDR3 DNA is TGTGCCAGCAGCCCTATTACTTTCTTT. Its translation is CASSPITFF.

The table lists this clonotype with many counts. The chain uses TRBV6-5 and TRBJ2-1; 11 bases line up with TRBD2. CDR1 and CDR2 (germline): MNHEY, SVGAGI. With 0 bases clipped from V and 7 bases from J, the junction kept 11 bases outside the gene matches. CDR3 length: 18 residues. The CDR3 here is CASSYSVGSSGGRNEQFF. As DNA, the CDR3 is TGTGCCAGCAGTTACTCGGTCGGCTCTAGCGGGGGGCGGAATGAGCAGTTCTTC.

This clonotype was observed at least ten times. The V gene is TRBV4-3, the J gene TRBJ2-7; TRBD2 agrees at 12 bases. V dropped 0 bases and J dropped 2; count of bases not matched to a gene: 5. CDR1 is LGHNA and CDR2 is YSLEER in the germline V gene. This CDR3 comprises 17 residues. The CDR3 spells CASSQEGGLAGPYEQYF. Written as DNA, the CDR3 is TGCGCCAGCAGCCAAGAGGGTGGACTAGCGGGACCCTACGAGCAGTACTTC.

This clonotype showed up many times. The chain couples TRBV20-1 to TRBJ2-7, with D perhaps being TRBD1 or TRBD2 (5 bases each). V lost 0 bases to trimming and J lost 2 bases, with 14 bases between them. Germline values: CDR1 DFQATT, CDR2 SNEGSKA (reference sequence). This CDR3 region has 15 residues. DNA of the CDR3: TGCAGTGCTAGAGATCACGAGGGGCGAACCTACGAGCAGTACTTC. Protein product: CSARDHEGRTYEQYF.

This clonotype was observed many times. The chain joins TRBV10-3 to TRBJ1-2; TRBD1 agrees at 12 bases. Unmatched junction bases numbered 13, after V lost 11 bases and J lost 6 bases. Germline assignment: CDR1 ENHRY and CDR2 SYGVKD. CDR3 length: 15 residues. The CDR3 DNA reads TGTGCCGTCAATTCCGGGACAGGGGGCGTCCATGGCTACACCTTC. This encodes CAVNSGTGGVHGYTF.

The sample holds many counts of this clonotype. The chain couples TRBV7-2 to TRBJ2-2; 7 bases are shared with TRBD2. The CDR3 is made up of 15 amino acids. Germline CDR1 reads SGHTA; CDR2 reads FQGNSA. With V trimmed by 5 bases and J by 6 bases, 9 bases remained unmatched. CDR3 loop: CASSQSGIPPGELFF. CDR3 coding DNA: TGTGCCAGCAGCCAAAGCGGGATTCCCCCCGGGGAGCTGTTTTTT.

This clonotype has ten or more counts. The chain couples TRBV7-9 to TRBJ2-6; 10 bases match TRBD2. Losses at the gene ends were 5 bases for V and 2 bases for J; bases not matched to a gene: 3. This CDR3 is built from 16 residues. CDR1 SEHNR and CDR2 FQNEAQ come from the germline V gene (reference sequence). CDR3 nucleotides: TGTGCCAGCAGCGTCGGACTAGCGGCTGGGGCCAACGTCCTGACTTTC. Translating it yields CASSVGLAAGANVLTF.

This clonotype was seen at least ten times. The chain joins TRBV6-2 or TRBV6-3 to TRBJ2-7; unclear D gene. Germline V gene data show CDR1 as MNHEY and CDR2 as SVGEGT. V was pared by 6 bases and J by 6 bases, with 12 bases between. CDR3 length equals 12 residues. The DNA for the CDR3 is TGTGCCAGCAGCCGTTTGGTGGGCGAGCAGTACTTC. This gives the protein CASSRLVGEQYF.

This clonotype was observed at least ten times. The CDR3 is CASSLVAHNEQFF. The CDR3, as DNA: TGTGCCAGCAGCTTGGTAGCTCACAATGAGCAGTTCTTC. The chain is built from TRBV5-6 and TRBJ2-1; D unresolved. Germline V gene sequence: CDR1 SGHDT, CDR2 YYEEEE. Between the trimmed V and J ends, which lost 0 bases and 5 bases, there was a span of 6 bases. The CDR3 covers 13 residues.

This clonotype has at least ten counts. V usage is TRBV7-9 and J usage is TRBJ2-5; D call uncertain. Germline lookup yields CDR1 SEHNR and CDR2 FQNEAQ (reference sequence). CDR3 length: 13 residues. V lost 2 bases and J 5 bases, leaving 9 bases between the germline ends. As DNA, the CDR3 is TGTGCCAGCAGCTTACCGGGCGCGGAGACCCAGTACTTC. Residues: CASSLPGAETQYF.

This clonotype was detected only a few times. The gene calls are TRBV5-4 and TRBJ1-1; 8 bases map to TRBD1. Germline V gene data show CDR1 as SGHNT and CDR2 as YYREEE (reference sequence). The CDR3 has 13 residues. V gave up 2 bases and J gave up 11 bases; unmatched junction bases: 8. CDR3 nucleotides: TGTGCCAGCAGCTTTGGGGCAGGGGGCAAGGCTTTCTTT. Encoded protein: CASSFGAGGKAFF.